Following are 21 T cell receptor beta chains from one sample sequenced in a study of shared clonotypes between healthy human individuals. Generated by immunoSEQ multiplex PCR, the TCRdb table keeps only in-frame clones and is missing some. The table records about 2,500,000 clones, around 94% of them present only once. The sequencing input was naive CD4+ T cells sorted from blood. Subset here: CD45RA+ positively selected. These receptor sequences come from a man aged 18 to 35 in good health.

This clone was seen once. The V and J genes are TRBV28 and TRBJ1-6; D is unresolved. The CDR3 length is 13 residues. Germline CDR1 is MDHEN and CDR2 is SYDVKM. V shed 8 bases and J shed 2 bases, with 7 bases lying between them. Here the CDR3 reads CASVGAYNSPLHF. CDR3 in DNA: TGTGCCAGCGTTGGGGCCTATAATTCACCCCTCCACTTT.

The chain is built from TRBV5-1 and TRBJ1-4, with D perhaps TRBD1 (5 bases). The germline gives CDR1 SGHRS, CDR2 YFSETQ. V lost 1 base and J 8 bases, leaving 9 bases between the germline ends. This CDR3 spans 13 amino acids. This chain's CDR3 is CASSLRGDEKLFF. As DNA, the CDR3 is TGCGCCAGCAGCTTGAGGGGAGACGAAAAACTGTTTTTT. Full variable domain (remainder filled in from reference TRBV5-1 and TRBJ1-4): KAGVTQTPRYLIKTRGQQVTLSCSPISGHRSVSWYQQTPGQGLQFLFEYFSETQRNKGNFPGRFSGRQFSNSRSEMNVSTLELGDSALYLCASSLRGDEKLFFGSGTQLSVL.

The CDR3 here is CASSPPPSVTRGYTF. The DNA of the CDR3 is TGTGCCAGCTCACCCCCCCCGAGCGTTACACGGGGCTACACCTTC. The chain uses TRBV18 and TRBJ1-2; D gene unclear. Trimming stripped 3 bases from V and 8 bases from J, with 19 bases between. The CDR3 loop spans 15 amino acids. From germline, CDR1 is KGHSH and CDR2 LQKENI.

The rearrangement uses TRBV28 and TRBJ1-5; tentatively, D is TRBD1 (6 bases). Germline-derived CDR1 and CDR2 are MDHEN and SYDVKM. V lost 5 bases to trimming and J lost 6 bases, with 14 bases between them. This CDR3 region has 14 residues. CDR3 DNA: TGTGCCAGCAGTCCATCAGGGGATAGTCAGCCCCAGCATTTT. Its protein product is CASSPSGDSQPQHF.

The chain has TRBV30 and TRBJ2-2, with 8 nucleotides matching TRBD2. J gave up 6 bases and V 2 bases, and 11 bases lay outside the gene matches. Per germline, CDR1 GTSNPN and CDR2 SVGIG (reference sequence). This CDR3 has 16 residues. The CDR3 sequence is CAWSKQGGGRSGELFF. The CDR3 DNA follows: TGTGCCTGGAGTAAACAGGGCGGCGGGAGGTCCGGGGAGCTGTTTTTT.

The rearrangement joins TRBV12-5 to TRBJ2-3; TRBD2 matches 13 bases. In germline, CDR1 is LGHNT, CDR2 FRNRAP. The junction had 12 bases not matched to a gene; V was cut back by 5 bases and J by 10 bases. CDR3 length: 16 residues. The CDR3 nucleotides read TGTGCTAGTGGTACTGGGGGGACTAGCGGGGCAGGGGCGCAGTATTTT. Protein sequence: CASGTGGTSGAGAQYF.

The rearrangement joins TRBV10-3 to TRBJ2-6; perhaps TRBD1 as D (5 bases). The CDR3 loop spans 19 amino acids. Germline loops: CDR1 ENHRY, CDR2 SYGVKD. The V end was cut by 2 bases, the J end by 4 bases, with 21 bases between. The CDR3 DNA sequence: TGTGCCATCAGTGAGGATTTCGGCAGGGTATCCCCCGGGGCCAACGTCCTGACTTTC. Its translation: CAISEDFGRVSPGANVLTF.

The chain has TRBV7-9 and TRBJ1-4; the match to TRBD1 covers 7 bases. This CDR3 spans 15 amino acids. With 5 bases clipped from V and 4 bases from J, the junction kept 7 bases outside the gene matches. CDR1 is SEHNR, CDR2 FQNEAQ, per germline (reference sequence). The CDR3 bases are TGTGCCAGCAGCAAAAGACAGGGAAGTAATGAAAAACTGTTTTTT. Protein: CASSKRQGSNEKLFF.

This clone occurred once. This chain connects TRBV10-3 to TRBJ2-7, with TRBD2 matching over 11 bases. Germline V CDR1 and CDR2: ENHRY, SYGVKD. CDR3 length: 17 amino acids. The junction had 8 bases not matched to a gene; V was cut back by 4 bases and J by 0 bases. CDR3 loop: CAISAGTSGGSSYEQYF. The CDR3 DNA reads as TGTGCCATCAGTGCAGGGACTAGCGGAGGAAGCTCCTACGAGCAGTACTTC.

This chain connects TRBV7-2 to TRBJ2-1, with 8 bases aligning to TRBD2. Germline CDR1 and CDR2: SGHTA and FQGNSA. CDR3 size: 14 residues. Germline trimming cut 2 bases from V and 9 bases from J; bases unmatched to any gene: 6. CDR3 DNA: TGTGCCAGCAGCTTACAGGTTAGCGGGACTGAGCAGTTCTTC. It is translated as CASSLQVSGTEQFF.

The chain's CDR3 is CASSDSGGANEKLFF. The CDR3 DNA follows: TGTGCCAGCAGTGACTCTGGGGGGGCTAATGAAAAACTGTTTTTT. The chain employs TRBV25-1 and TRBJ1-4; D perhaps matches TRBD1 (5 bases). Germline CDR1 is MGHDK and CDR2 is SYGVNS. V lost 3 bases and J lost 3, with 11 bases in between. The CDR3 is made up of 15 amino acids.

V and J are TRBV4-1 and TRBJ1-1; no clear D. Germline CDR1 MGHRA, CDR2 YSYEKL. This CDR3 has 15 residues. V lost 2 bases, J lost 4 bases, and 14 bases lay in between. This CDR3 reads CASSQLARLSTEAFF. The CDR3, as DNA: TGCGCCAGCAGCCAATTAGCGCGGCTCAGCACTGAAGCTTTCTTT.

The V gene is TRBV10-1, the J gene TRBJ2-1, with TRBD2 matching 12 bases. J lost 12 bases, V lost 7 bases, and 10 bases had no gene match. Germline CDR1 is WNHNN and CDR2 is SYGVQD (reference sequence). The CDR3 has 14 amino acids. The CDR3 nucleotides read TGCGCCAGCACTTCTAGCGGGGGGGCCGAAGTGCAGTTCTTC. Protein product: CASTSSGGAEVQFF.

The chain couples TRBV5-6 to TRBJ1-5; TRBD1 aligns across 8 bases. After removal of 2 bases from V and 4 bases from J, the junction contained 5 bases not matched to a gene. The CDR3 totals 15 residues. CDR1 and CDR2 from the germline V gene are SGHDT and YYEEEE. In DNA form, the CDR3 reads TGTGCCAGCAGCTTTGGACAGGGTGCGAATCAGCCCCAGCATTTT. Protein: CASSFGQGANQPQHF.

As concerns this clone: Other DNA sequences in the sample encode the same CDR3. The genes are TRBV18 and TRBJ2-5; 8 positions match TRBD1. With 3 bases clipped from V and 1 base from J, the junction kept 4 bases outside the gene matches. CDR3 length equals 15 residues. From germline, CDR1 is KGHSH and CDR2 LQKENI. This chain's CDR3 is CASSPRTGLQETQYF. The CDR3 DNA sequence: TGTGCCAGCTCACCCAGGACAGGGCTCCAAGAGACCCAGTACTTC.

V usage is TRBV6-1 and J usage is TRBJ1-1, with D hard to call. The germline V and J ends were trimmed by 5 bases and 3 bases, with 13 bases remaining between them. Germline V gene lookup returns CDR1 MNHNS and CDR2 SASEGT. The CDR3 is 14 amino acids. The DNA for the CDR3 is TGTGCCAGCAGTCCAGACCGATCGCACACTGAAGCTTTCTTT. It codes for CASSPDRSHTEAFF.

V usage is TRBV18 and J usage is TRBJ1-5; D may be TRBD1 (5 bases). The V gene lost 3 bases and the J gene lost 7 bases, with 10 bases spanning the gap. CDR1 and CDR2 from the germline V gene are KGHSH and LQKENI. The CDR3 has 13 amino acids. The CDR3 nucleotides are TGTGCCAGCTCACCGGCGGGGGAACAGCCCCAGCATTTT. Residues: CASSPAGEQPQHF.

The V and J genes are TRBV4-2 and TRBJ1-2; 11 bases are shared with TRBD1. V lost 5 bases to trimming and J lost 6 bases; unmatched junction nucleotides: 2. This CDR3 has 13 amino acids. Germline CDR1 is LGHNA and CDR2 is YNFKEQ. The CDR3 DNA follows: TGTGCCAGCAGCGGACAGGGGGCGAATGGCTACACCTTC. Translated, it gives CASSGQGANGYTF.

CDR3 DNA: TGCGCCAGCAGTTCCGGACAGGGGGCGCGTGAGGACTATGGCTACACCTTC. The encoded protein is CASSSGQGAREDYGYTF. The rearrangement uses TRBV5-1 and TRBJ1-2; 11 nucleotides match TRBD1. The CDR3 runs 17 residues. From germline, CDR1 is SGHRS and CDR2 YFSETQ. After removal of 5 bases from V and 3 bases from J, the junction contained 12 bases not matched to a gene.

The rearrangement links TRBV7-9 to TRBJ1-1; D may be TRBD1 (5 bases). Trimming removed 2 bases at V and 4 bases at J, with 11 bases between. The CDR3 spans 14 residues. Germline-derived CDR1 and CDR2 are SEHNR and FQNEAQ (reference sequence). The CDR3, as DNA: TGTGCCAGCAGCTTACAGGGTAGACTCACTGAAGCTTTCTTT. This translates into CASSLQGRLTEAFF.

This sequence joins TRBV10-1 and TRBJ2-1, with unresolved D. The V end was cut by 0 bases, the J end by 12 bases, with 9 bases between. The CDR3 runs 12 residues. Germline CDR1 is WNHNN and CDR2 is SYGVQD (reference sequence). Here the CDR3 reads CASSESGGRQFF. The DNA for the CDR3 is TGCGCCAGCAGTGAGTCGGGCGGCAGGCAGTTCTTC.